This T cell receptor beta chain was recorded in a study of blood T cell repertoires in COVID-19. The germline V and J ends were trimmed by 8 bases and 2 bases, with 13 bases remaining between them. The germline CDR1 and CDR2 sequences are SGHVS and FQNEAQ. The CDR3 is 14 residues long. Per the original methods: Researchers report that nucleated cell counts were estimated from reference gene primer amplification. Clones were sequenced by immunoSEQ multiplex PCR, and TCRdb holds only the in-frame ones, with some missing. The V and J calls and the clone size are those of that table, but D and trimming were determined from the DNA. The table records around 150,000 clones, about 88% of them present only once.

The receptor was isolated from a woman in her fifties or sixties with COVID-19, enrolled during active disease. The chain links TRBV7-8 to TRBJ1-3, with D perhaps matching TRBD1 (5 bases). Sample: peripheral blood. CDR3 in DNA: TGTGCCAGCGCCGACAGAAACGCTGGAAACACCATATATTTT. Translating it yields CASADRNAGNTIYF. Full variable domain (outside the CDR3, taken from reference TRBV7-8 and TRBJ1-3): GAGVSQSPRYKVAKRGQDVALRCDPISGHVSLFWYQQALGQGPEFLTYFQNEAQLDKSGLPSDRFFAERPEGSVSTLKIQRTQQEDSAVYLCASADRNAGNTIYFGEGSWLTVV.